The 13 T cell receptor beta chains reported below all come from one sample, sequenced in a study of blood T cell repertoires in COVID-19. Assay used: immunoSEQ multiplex PCR; TCRdb lists only in-frame clones, some missing. The data contain fewer than 85,000 clones, more than 75% of them singletons. Sequencing was done on a sample of peripheral blood. All receptors come from a woman of 80 years or more with active or convalescent COVID-19.

The chain uses TRBV5-8 and TRBJ2-7; 8 positions agree with TRBD2. The CDR3 is 16 amino acids. CDR1 is SGHTS, CDR2 YDEGEE, per germline. V was pared by 4 bases and J by 0 bases, with 9 bases of the junction left unmatched. The CDR3 protein is CASSLWRGVDSYEQYF. The CDR3 DNA follows: TGTGCCAGCAGCCTGTGGCGGGGGGTTGACTCCTACGAGCAGTACTTC.

The chain joins TRBV15 to TRBJ2-1, with TRBD1 matching 11 bases. The CDR3 is 15 amino acids. Per germline, CDR1 LNHNV and CDR2 YYDKDF (reference sequence). Losses at the gene ends were 1 base for V and 9 bases for J; bases not matched to a gene: 5. In DNA form, the CDR3 reads TGTGCCACCAGCAGAGGAGGACAGGGGGCGGCTGAGCAGTTCTTC. It specifies CATSRGGQGAAEQFF.

This chain joins TRBV6-6 and TRBJ2-1; D remains unclear. CDR3 length: 15 amino acids. CDR1 is MNHNY, CDR2 SVGAGI, per germline (reference sequence). Trimming took off 4 bases at V and 0 bases at J, with 10 bases between the two ends. The CDR3 region is CASSSLSGSYNEQFF. DNA of the CDR3: TGTGCCAGCAGTTCCTTGTCAGGCTCCTACAATGAGCAGTTCTTC.

The V gene is TRBV6-5, the J gene TRBJ1-1, with D uncertain. CDR1 is MNHEY and CDR2 is SVGAGI in the germline V gene. Trimming stripped 2 bases from V and 4 bases from J, with 8 bases between. This CDR3 region has 13 residues. This CDR3 is CASSYAGLTEAFF. Here the CDR3 DNA reads TGTGCCAGCAGTTACGCTGGGCTCACTGAAGCTTTCTTT.

The CDR3 sequence: CASSPRTSFIDEQFF. The DNA of the CDR3 is TGTGCCAGCAGCCCAAGGACTAGTTTTATCGATGAGCAGTTCTTC. The V gene is TRBV7-2, the J gene TRBJ2-1; 7 bases are shared with TRBD2. This CDR3 spans 15 amino acids. The germline gives CDR1 SGHTA, CDR2 FQGNSA. Unmatched junction bases numbered 12, after V lost 5 bases and J lost 8 bases.

The rearrangement joins TRBV2 to TRBJ2-1; perhaps TRBD2 as D (5 bases). Germline V gives CDR1 SNHLY, CDR2 FYNNEI. The CDR3 has 16 residues. The V gene lost 3 bases and the J gene lost 2 bases, with 14 bases spanning the gap. CDR3 sequence (DNA): TGTGCCAGCAGTGAGAGCGGAACCCTGGCCTACAATGAGCAGTTCTTC. This sequence encodes CASSESGTLAYNEQFF.

The J gene is TRBJ2-7, the V gene TRBV6-5; D remains unclear. This CDR3 is 10 amino acids long. Per the germline V gene, CDR1 is MNHEY and CDR2 is SVGAGI. Trimming shortened V by 6 bases and J by 4 bases, and 4 bases separated the two germline ends. Here the CDR3 reads CASRTYEQYF. DNA of the CDR3: TGTGCCAGCAGAACTTACGAGCAGTACTTC.

V is TRBV9 and J is TRBJ2-3; 7 bases are shared with TRBD2. V was clipped by 4 bases and J by 2 bases; unmatched bases: 4. Per the germline V gene, CDR1 is SGDLS and CDR2 is YYNGEE. The CDR3 length is 14 residues. CDR3 amino acids: CASSSGLDTDTQYF. CDR3 sequence (DNA): TGTGCCAGCAGCTCTGGACTAGACACAGATACGCAGTATTTT.

The chain links TRBV3-1 (or the pseudogene TRBV3-2) to TRBJ1-3; D may be TRBD1 (6 bases). The V gene lost 4 bases and the J gene lost 3 bases, with 13 bases spanning the gap. The CDR3 totals 15 residues. The germline V gene encodes CDR1 LGHDT and CDR2 YNNKEL (reference sequence). This CDR3 is CASSPHEGVGNTIYF. CDR3 sequence (DNA): TGTGCCAGCAGCCCCCACGAGGGGGTTGGAAACACCATATATTTT.

The gene calls are TRBV28 and TRBJ2-5, with 15 bases matching TRBD2. This CDR3 comprises 17 residues. Per germline, CDR1 MDHEN and CDR2 SYDVKM. V was pared by 4 bases and J by 7 bases, with 10 bases of the junction left unmatched. The CDR3 spells CASSSPGLAGGEGTQYF. The CDR3 DNA reads TGTGCCAGCAGTTCTCCGGGACTAGCGGGGGGCGAGGGGACCCAGTACTTC. Full variable domain (outside the CDR3, taken from reference TRBV28 and TRBJ2-5): DVKVTQSSRYLVKRTGEKVFLECVQDMDHENMFWYRQDPGLGLRLIYFSYDVKMKEKGDIPEGYSVSREKKERFSLILESASTNQTSMYLCASSSPGLAGGEGTQYFGPGTRLLVL.

The chain couples TRBV2 to TRBJ2-1; D perhaps matches TRBD1 (6 bases). Deletions cut 2 bases from V and 5 bases from J, with 10 bases between. Germline values: CDR1 SNHLY, CDR2 FYNNEI. This CDR3 region has 14 residues. The CDR3 spells CASSERGQNNEQFF. In nucleotides, the CDR3 is TGTGCCAGCAGTGAAAGGGGACAAAACAATGAGCAGTTCTTC.

CDR3 DNA sequence: TGTGCCAGCGGACGGATGGACAGAGAGACCCAGTACTTC. Translation: CASGRMDRETQYF. This sequence joins TRBV28 and TRBJ2-5, with D possibly matching TRBD1 (6 bases). Trimming stripped 8 bases from V and 4 bases from J, with 14 bases between. Germline CDR1 MDHEN, CDR2 SYDVKM. The CDR3 covers 13 residues. Using reference TRBV28 and TRBJ2-5 for the parts outside the CDR3, the full variable domain is DVKVTQSSRYLVKRTGEKVFLECVQDMDHENMFWYRQDPGLGLRLIYFSYDVKMKEKGDIPEGYSVSREKKERFSLILESASTNQTSMYLCASGRMDRETQYFGPGTRLLVL.

This chain joins TRBV5-6 and TRBJ2-4, with no clear D. This CDR3 has 15 residues. V lost 2 bases to trimming and J lost 0 bases, with 9 bases between them. Germline assignment: CDR1 SGHDT and CDR2 YYEEEE. In DNA form, the CDR3 reads TGTGCCAGCAGCTTCAATACTTTAGCCAAAAACATTCAGTACTTC. Its translation is CASSFNTLAKNIQYF.